This T cell receptor (beta chain) was sequenced in a study of a mutant IDH1 vaccine in newly diagnosed glioma. Background on the study: Most patients had radiochemotherapy with temozolomide before enrollment; others had one alone. Study results and caveats: Top peripheral T cell clonotype shifts appeared unrelated to pseudoprogression.

Remarks on this clone: Its antigen is still unknown.

Here immunoSEQ multiplex PCR was the method, and the copy in TCRdb shows in-frame clones only, minus some. The profile shows about 44,000 clones, 91% of them singletons. The time point is: week 23, last vaccination. What each vaccine dose contained was 300 ug of mutant IDH1 20-mer peptide, accompanied by topical imiquimod. Donors had new WHO grade 3 or 4 IDH1-mutant, ATRX-lost astrocytomas. The sequence came from a man in his forties or fifties with glioma. Material: PBMCs, obtained from a glioma patient whose treatment included an IDH1 peptide vaccine.

The CDR3 nucleotides are TGTGCCAGTAGTATTTCCCCACAGCGACCTGGAAACACCATATATTTT. This encodes CASSISPQRPGNTIYF. J is TRBJ1-3 and V is TRBV19, with D unresolved. The V gene's germline CDR1 is LNHDA and CDR2 SQIVND (reference sequence). This CDR3 has 16 amino acids. V was shortened by 3 bases and J by 2 bases, with 14 bases between the two germline ends.